A selection of T cell receptor beta chains follows, all from one sample in a study of blood T cell repertoires in COVID-19. Measured with immunoSEQ multiplex PCR; TCRdb has only the in-frame clones, and not every one. The data contain about 140,000 clones, just under 90% of them singletons. Sequencing was performed on peripheral blood. Receptor source: a woman aged 40-49 years with acute or convalescent COVID-19. The CDR3 runs from the conserved cysteine through the conserved F or W. The D gene is left open where the match is weak. Clone size is stated in some rows and not others, as once, few, many or a class when expanded.

D gene	CDR3 length	clone size	V gene	J gene	CDR3 DNA	CDR3 protein
-	12	-	TRBV29-1	TRBJ1-2	TGCAGCGTTGAAGACAGTAACTATGGCTACACCTTC	CSVEDSNYGYTF
-	17	-	TRBV9	TRBJ2-1	TGTGCCAGCAGCGTAGGGGCGGGCGCTCGAGGGTACAATGAGCAGTTCTTC	CASSVGAGARGYNEQFF
TRBD2	17	-	TRBV28	TRBJ2-6	TGTGCCAGCAGTCTCCAACGCGGGAGCTCTGGGGCCAACGTCCTGACTTTC	CASSLQRGSSGANVLTF
TRBD1	17	-	TRBV5-4	TRBJ2-7	TGTGCCAGCAGCTCTTCCCTTGGGGGACAGGGATTCTACGAGCAGTACTTC	CASSSSLGGQGFYEQYF
TRBD1	16	-	TRBV4-3	TRBJ1-2	TGCGCCAGCAGAGGGACAGGGGGCCAAAGTAACTATGGCTACACCTTC	CASRGTGGQSNYGYTF
TRBD2	15	-	TRBV19	TRBJ2-2	TGTGCCAGTAGTATTTCGGCGGGAGCGGCCGGGGAGCTGTTTTTT	CASSISAGAAGELFF
-	16	-	TRBV7-9	TRBJ1-2	TGTGCCAGCAGCCTCCCCACTAATACAGGGAGTGGTGGCTACACCTTC	CASSLPTNTGSGGYTF
-	15	-	TRBV10-3	TRBJ1-6	TGTGCCATCAGTGAGTCGGGGGGGTATAATTCACCCCTCCACTTT	CAISESGGYNSPLHF
TRBD1	14	-	TRBV5-1	TRBJ2-1	TGCGCCAGCAGCTTGGGACAGGGTGGCAATGAGCAGTTCTTC	CASSLGQGGNEQFF
-	14	-	TRBV21-1	TRBJ1-2	TGTGCCAGCAAAGAGGAGGGATGTAACTATGGCTACACCTTC	CASKEEGCNYGYTF
-	15	-	TRBV30	TRBJ1-5	TGTGCCTGGAGCCAGGGGAAGGGAGGCAATCAGCCCCAGCATTTT	CAWSQGKGGNQPQHF
-	13	-	TRBV18	TRBJ2-2	TGTGCCAGCTCACCACCGACTCCCGGGGAGCTGTTTTTT	CASSPPTPGELFF
-	13	once	TRBV27	TRBJ1-2	TGTGCCAGCAGTTATCAGGGTACCTATGGCTACACCTTC	CASSYQGTYGYTF
-	13	-	TRBV7-2	TRBJ2-2	TGTGCCAGCAGCTTAGGTCCTCTCGGGGAGCTGTTTTTT	CASSLGPLGELFF
-	15	-	TRBV5-8	TRBJ1-4	TGTGCCAGCAGCACGGGGGGTGGTTATAACGAAAAACTGTTTTTT	CASSTGGGYNEKLFF
TRBD1	16	-	TRBV6-2/TRBV6-3	TRBJ2-1	TGTGCCAGCAGTTACGGGGGACAGGGGGTATACAATGAGCAGTTCTTC	CASSYGGQGVYNEQFF
TRBD2	16	-	TRBV6-5	TRBJ2-1	TGTGCCAGCAGTTACTCGGTAGCGGGAGGGCCCGGTGAGCAGTTCTTC	CASSYSVAGGPGEQFF
TRBD1	16	-	TRBV28	TRBJ1-5	TGTGCCAGCAGTTTACCCCCAGGGGGCTGGGGTCAGCCCCAGCATTTT	CASSLPPGGWGQPQHF
TRBD1	16	-	TRBV6-1	TRBJ2-1	TGTGCCAGCAGTGGTGGGCCCGGGACAGGGTACAATGAGCAGTTCTTC	CASSGGPGTGYNEQFF
TRBD2	14	-	TRBV29-1	TRBJ2-1	TGCAGCGTTGAATCGGGACTAGCGATGGATGAGCAGTTCTTC	CSVESGLAMDEQFF
-	14	-	TRBV28	TRBJ1-1	TGTGCCAGCAGTTTTGACAGAAAGAACACTGAAGCTTTCTTT	CASSFDRKNTEAFF
-	12	few	TRBV7-2	TRBJ2-3	TGTGCCAGCAGCTTCCTCACAGATACGCAGTATTTT	CASSFLTDTQYF
-	16	few	TRBV7-7	TRBJ2-3	TGTGCCAGCAGCTTTGGGACTGACGCTAGCACAGATACGCAGTATTTT	CASSFGTDASTDTQYF